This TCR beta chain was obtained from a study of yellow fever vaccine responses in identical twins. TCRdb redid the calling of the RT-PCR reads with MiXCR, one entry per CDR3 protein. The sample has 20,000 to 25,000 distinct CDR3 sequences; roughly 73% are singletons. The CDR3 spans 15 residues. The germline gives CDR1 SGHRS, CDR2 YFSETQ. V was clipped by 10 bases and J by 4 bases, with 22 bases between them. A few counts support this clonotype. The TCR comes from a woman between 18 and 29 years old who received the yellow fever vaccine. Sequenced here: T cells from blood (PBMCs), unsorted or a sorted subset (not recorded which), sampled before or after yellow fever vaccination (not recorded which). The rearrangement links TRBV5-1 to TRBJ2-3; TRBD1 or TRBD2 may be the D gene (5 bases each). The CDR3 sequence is CASRLGPREADTQYF. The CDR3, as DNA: TGCGCCTCCAGACTGGGACCCCGAGAGGCAGATACGCAGTATTTT.